This is a list of T cell receptor beta chains from one sample in a study of CD4 T cells in relation to SARS-CoV-2 and coronaviruses. Generated by immunoSEQ multiplex PCR, the TCRdb table keeps only in-frame clones and is missing some. The sample yields 26,000 or so clones, 74% seen once. Antigen specificity for these receptors is unknown. Sequencing used CD4+ T cells from PBMCs, cultured in vitro. These receptor sequences come from a human donor in good health. CDR3s include the opening cysteine and the closing phenylalanine or tryptophan. The order of the fields is clone size, V gene, J gene, D gene, CDR3 length, CDR3 protein, CDR3 DNA. The D gene is left open where the match is weak. Some rows have no size entry. The others give once, few or many, or a class for an expanded clone.

abundance: -; v_gene: TRBV2; j_gene: TRBJ1-5; d_gene: -; len: 15; CDR3aa: CASSGGRQANQPQHF; CDR3nt: TGTGCCAGCAGTGGAGGAAGACAGGCGAATCAGCCCCAGCATTTT
abundance: -; v_gene: TRBV7-9; j_gene: TRBJ2-5; d_gene: -; len: 15; CDR3aa: CASSLAGGSQETQYF; CDR3nt: TGTGCCAGCAGCTTAGCAGGCGGCTCCCAAGAGACCCAGTACTTC
abundance: -; v_gene: TRBV18; j_gene: TRBJ1-2; d_gene: TRBD1; len: 16; CDR3aa: CASSPGRQGTNYGYTF; CDR3nt: TGTGCCAGCTCACCCGGCCGACAGGGTACTAACTATGGCTACACCTTC
abundance: -; v_gene: TRBV4-2; j_gene: TRBJ2-2; d_gene: TRBD2; len: 17; CDR3aa: CASSQVGSGSNTGELFF; CDR3nt: TGTGCCAGCAGCCAAGTGGGGAGCGGGAGTAACACCGGGGAGCTGTTTTTT
abundance: -; v_gene: TRBV10-3; j_gene: TRBJ2-7; d_gene: -; len: 15; CDR3aa: CAISEPTGLTYEQYF; CDR3nt: TGTGCCATCAGTGAACCAACAGGGCTAACCTACGAGCAGTACTTC
abundance: -; v_gene: TRBV5-4; j_gene: TRBJ2-3; d_gene: -; len: 13; CDR3aa: CASSLVGRDTQYF; CDR3nt: TGTGCCAGCAGCCTCGTGGGGAGGGATACGCAGTATTTT
abundance: -; v_gene: TRBV7-8; j_gene: TRBJ2-2; d_gene: -; len: 14; CDR3aa: CASSLSAGAGELFF; CDR3nt: TGTGCCAGCAGCTTATCTGCCGGGGCCGGGGAGCTGTTTTTT
abundance: -; v_gene: TRBV4-2; j_gene: TRBJ2-2; d_gene: -; len: 20; CDR3aa: CASSHLGWERAGISPGELFF; CDR3nt: TGTGCCAGCAGCCACCTAGGGTGGGAGAGAGCCGGTATCTCTCCCGGGGAGCTGTTTTTT
abundance: -; v_gene: TRBV7-8; j_gene: TRBJ1-1; d_gene: TRBD1; len: 15; CDR3aa: CASSFRDRGTLGAFF; CDR3nt: TGTGCCAGCAGCTTTCGGGACAGGGGGACCCTCGGAGCTTTCTTT
abundance: -; v_gene: TRBV7-2; j_gene: TRBJ2-1; d_gene: -; len: 13; CDR3aa: CASQGISYNEQFF; CDR3nt: TGTGCCAGCCAGGGGATCTCCTACAATGAGCAGTTCTTC
abundance: -; v_gene: TRBV3-1/TRBV3-2; j_gene: TRBJ2-1; d_gene: -; len: 16; CDR3aa: CASSQDIRLAYNEQFF; CDR3nt: TGTGCCAGCAGCCAAGATATTAGACTAGCCTACAATGAGCAGTTCTTC
abundance: -; v_gene: TRBV5-1; j_gene: TRBJ2-7; d_gene: -; len: 16; CDR3aa: CASSAYNDRGLYEQYF; CDR3nt: TGCGCCAGCAGCGCTTACAACGACCGGGGTCTCTACGAGCAGTACTTC
abundance: few; v_gene: TRBV7-3; j_gene: TRBJ2-1; d_gene: TRBD2; len: 13; CDR3aa: CASSLRREGEQFF; CDR3nt: TGTGCCAGCAGCTTAAGGCGGGAGGGTGAGCAGTTCTTC
abundance: -; v_gene: TRBV19; j_gene: TRBJ2-7; d_gene: TRBD1; len: 14; CDR3aa: CASSPTGIAYEQYF; CDR3nt: TGTGCCAGTAGCCCGACAGGGATCGCCTACGAGCAGTACTTC
abundance: -; v_gene: TRBV23-1; j_gene: TRBJ1-5; d_gene: -; len: 14; CDR3aa: CASTPDRRNQPQHF; CDR3nt: TGCGCCAGCACCCCCGACAGGCGCAATCAGCCCCAGCATTTT
abundance: -; v_gene: TRBV6-2/TRBV6-3; j_gene: TRBJ2-6; d_gene: -; len: 15; CDR3aa: CASTPYVPGANVLTF; CDR3nt: TGTGCCAGCACCCCCTACGTCCCTGGGGCCAACGTCCTGACTTTC
abundance: -; v_gene: TRBV6-1; j_gene: TRBJ1-1; d_gene: TRBD1; len: 13; CDR3aa: CASSETQGVGAFF; CDR3nt: TGTGCCAGCAGTGAAACACAGGGGGTTGGTGCTTTCTTT
abundance: once; v_gene: TRBV28; j_gene: TRBJ2-7; d_gene: TRBD1; len: 15; CDR3aa: CASSHSGQGSYEQYF; CDR3nt: TGTGCCAGCAGTCACTCAGGACAGGGCTCCTACGAGCAGTACTTC
abundance: few; v_gene: TRBV6-5; j_gene: TRBJ1-6; d_gene: -; len: 14; CDR3aa: CASSSMSYNSPLHF; CDR3nt: TGTGCCAGCAGTTCCATGAGTTATAATTCACCCCTCCACTTT
abundance: -; v_gene: TRBV6-2/TRBV6-3; j_gene: TRBJ2-2; d_gene: TRBD2; len: 19; CDR3aa: CASSDPGLAGVGDTGELFF; CDR3nt: TGTGCCAGCAGTGACCCGGGACTAGCGGGAGTGGGGGACACCGGGGAGCTGTTTTTT
abundance: -; v_gene: TRBV11-1; j_gene: TRBJ2-1; d_gene: TRBD2; len: 15; CDR3aa: CASRSGTSGSNEQFF; CDR3nt: TGTGCCAGCAGGTCCGGGACTAGCGGGAGCAATGAGCAGTTCTTC
abundance: -; v_gene: TRBV19; j_gene: TRBJ1-1; d_gene: -; len: 12; CDR3aa: CASSWTNTEAFF; CDR3nt: TGTGCCAGTAGTTGGACGAACACTGAAGCTTTCTTT
abundance: -; v_gene: TRBV10-3; j_gene: TRBJ2-1; d_gene: TRBD2; len: 16; CDR3aa: CAIRGTSGRGGNEQFF; CDR3nt: TGTGCCATCAGGGGGACTAGCGGGAGAGGGGGGAATGAGCAGTTCTTC
abundance: -; v_gene: TRBV5-1; j_gene: TRBJ2-1; d_gene: -; len: 16; CDR3aa: CASSLESGGSYNEQFF; CDR3nt: TGCGCCAGCAGCTTGGAAAGTGGCGGCTCCTACAATGAGCAGTTCTTC
abundance: -; v_gene: TRBV10-1; j_gene: TRBJ2-7; d_gene: TRBD1; len: 15; CDR3aa: CASSPGQGATYEQYF; CDR3nt: TGCGCCAGCAGTCCGGGACAGGGGGCAACCTACGAGCAGTACTTC
abundance: -; v_gene: TRBV12-3/TRBV12-4; j_gene: TRBJ1-2; d_gene: -; len: 13; CDR3aa: CASSFRANYGYTF; CDR3nt: TGTGCCAGCAGTTTTAGGGCAAACTATGGCTACACCTTC
abundance: -; v_gene: TRBV4-2; j_gene: TRBJ2-7; d_gene: TRBD2; len: 15; CDR3aa: CASSQVEREVDEQYF; CDR3nt: TGTGCCAGCAGCCAAGTTGAGCGGGAGGTCGACGAGCAGTACTTC
abundance: -; v_gene: TRBV15; j_gene: TRBJ2-3; d_gene: -; len: 14; CDR3aa: CATSRERGADTQYF; CDR3nt: TGTGCCACCAGCAGAGAAAGGGGCGCAGATACGCAGTATTTT
abundance: -; v_gene: TRBV5-1; j_gene: TRBJ2-7; d_gene: TRBD2; len: 15; CDR3aa: CASSSSGRAVYEQYF; CDR3nt: TGCGCCAGCAGCTCTAGCGGGAGGGCCGTGTACGAGCAGTACTTC
abundance: few; v_gene: TRBV29-1; j_gene: TRBJ2-1; d_gene: TRBD2; len: 15; CDR3aa: CSVDFTSGSYNEQFF; CDR3nt: TGCAGCGTTGATTTTACTAGCGGATCCTACAATGAGCAGTTCTTC
abundance: -; v_gene: TRBV9; j_gene: TRBJ1-6; d_gene: TRBD1; len: 15; CDR3aa: CASSAGGTGGSPLHF; CDR3nt: TGTGCCAGCAGCGCGGGGGGGACAGGAGGATCACCCCTCCACTTT
abundance: -; v_gene: TRBV6-5; j_gene: TRBJ1-1; d_gene: TRBD1; len: 16; CDR3aa: CASSYGGTGGRTEAFF; CDR3nt: TGTGCCAGCAGTTACGGGGGGACAGGGGGACGTACTGAAGCTTTCTTT
abundance: -; v_gene: TRBV6-5; j_gene: TRBJ1-2; d_gene: -; len: 15; CDR3aa: CASSYDSSSGYGYTF; CDR3nt: TGTGCCAGCAGTTATGATAGCAGCTCCGGCTATGGCTACACCTTC
abundance: few; v_gene: TRBV6-5; j_gene: TRBJ2-5; d_gene: -; len: 11; CDR3aa: CASRELETQYF; CDR3nt: TGTGCCAGCAGGGAGCTCGAGACCCAGTACTTC
abundance: -; v_gene: TRBV5-1; j_gene: TRBJ2-7; d_gene: -; len: 15; CDR3aa: CASSLAGGVTYEQYF; CDR3nt: TGCGCCAGCAGCTTGGCCGGAGGGGTTACCTACGAGCAGTACTTC
abundance: -; v_gene: TRBV6-5; j_gene: TRBJ1-1; d_gene: -; len: 13; CDR3aa: CASSWQGRTEAFF; CDR3nt: TGTGCCAGCAGTTGGCAGGGTAGGACTGAAGCTTTCTTT
abundance: once; v_gene: TRBV7-9; j_gene: TRBJ1-1; d_gene: -; len: 12; CDR3aa: CASSLAGTEAFF; CDR3nt: TGTGCCAGCAGCTTAGCGGGGACTGAAGCTTTCTTT
abundance: -; v_gene: TRBV14; j_gene: TRBJ2-1; d_gene: -; len: 15; CDR3aa: CASSHLLLGYNEQFF; CDR3nt: TGTGCCAGCAGCCACCTCCTTCTTGGGTACAATGAGCAGTTCTTC
abundance: few; v_gene: TRBV29-1; j_gene: TRBJ1-3; d_gene: -; len: 13; CDR3aa: CSVAQDAGNTIYF; CDR3nt: TGCAGCGTCGCACAGGATGCTGGAAACACCATATATTTT
abundance: -; v_gene: TRBV10-3; j_gene: TRBJ2-2; d_gene: TRBD2; len: 17; CDR3aa: CAISGTSGGLNTGELFF; CDR3nt: TGTGCCATCAGTGGGACTAGCGGGGGCCTAAACACCGGGGAGCTGTTTTTT
abundance: -; v_gene: TRBV7-2; j_gene: TRBJ2-2; d_gene: TRBD2; len: 18; CDR3aa: CASSLVGLAGGPTGELFF; CDR3nt: TGTGCCAGCAGCTTAGTTGGGCTAGCGGGAGGGCCAACCGGGGAGCTGTTTTTT
abundance: -; v_gene: TRBV29-1; j_gene: TRBJ1-4; d_gene: -; len: 13; CDR3aa: CSVVGALSEKLFF; CDR3nt: TGCAGCGTTGTTGGGGCCCTTAGTGAAAAACTGTTTTTT
abundance: -; v_gene: TRBV12-5; j_gene: TRBJ2-3; d_gene: -; len: 13; CDR3aa: CATLQGGADTQYF; CDR3nt: TGTGCTACTTTACAGGGTGGCGCAGATACGCAGTATTTT
abundance: -; v_gene: TRBV5-1; j_gene: TRBJ2-2; d_gene: -; len: 15; CDR3aa: CASTVAEANTGELFF; CDR3nt: TGCGCCAGCACGGTAGCGGAAGCGAACACCGGGGAGCTGTTTTTT
abundance: few; v_gene: TRBV27; j_gene: TRBJ1-2; d_gene: -; len: 13; CDR3aa: CASSQDRLGGYTF; CDR3nt: TGTGCCAGCAGTCAAGACCGCCTTGGAGGCTACACCTTC
abundance: -; v_gene: TRBV7-8; j_gene: TRBJ1-1; d_gene: -; len: 14; CDR3aa: CASSLELRNTEAFF; CDR3nt: TGTGCCAGCAGCTTAGAACTGAGGAACACTGAAGCTTTCTTT
abundance: -; v_gene: TRBV19; j_gene: TRBJ1-3; d_gene: -; len: 14; CDR3aa: CASSRHGVLATIYF; CDR3nt: TGTGCCAGTAGTAGGCACGGGGTTTTAGCCACCATATATTTT
abundance: -; v_gene: TRBV5-1; j_gene: TRBJ1-2; d_gene: TRBD1; len: 15; CDR3aa: CASSLGGQLNYGYTF; CDR3nt: TGCGCCAGCAGCTTGGGGGGACAGCTAAACTATGGCTACACCTTC
abundance: -; v_gene: TRBV7-2; j_gene: TRBJ1-5; d_gene: TRBD1; len: 13; CDR3aa: CASSPQGDQPQHF; CDR3nt: TGTGCCAGCAGCCCCCAGGGGGATCAGCCCCAGCATTTT
abundance: -; v_gene: TRBV4-3; j_gene: TRBJ2-1; d_gene: TRBD2; len: 17; CDR3aa: CASRRQAGTSGSPEQFF; CDR3nt: TGCGCCAGCAGAAGACAGGCCGGGACTAGCGGTTCCCCGGAGCAGTTCTTC
abundance: -; v_gene: TRBV7-9; j_gene: TRBJ2-3; d_gene: TRBD2; len: 13; CDR3aa: CASSRRGEDTQYF; CDR3nt: TGTGCCAGCAGCCGCCGGGGGGAGGATACGCAGTATTTT
abundance: -; v_gene: TRBV21-1; j_gene: TRBJ1-1; d_gene: -; len: 14; CDR3aa: CASSKVVGVTEAFF; CDR3nt: TGTGCCAGCAGCAAAGTGGTGGGAGTCACTGAAGCTTTCTTT
abundance: once; v_gene: TRBV6-1; j_gene: TRBJ2-3; d_gene: -; len: 15; CDR3aa: CASSEMRGSTDTQYF; CDR3nt: TGTGCCAGCAGTGAAATGAGGGGGAGCACAGATACGCAGTATTTT
abundance: -; v_gene: TRBV30; j_gene: TRBJ1-1; d_gene: -; len: 13; CDR3aa: CAWSDGGNTEAFF; CDR3nt: TGTGCCTGGAGTGATGGAGGTAACACTGAAGCTTTCTTT
abundance: -; v_gene: TRBV27; j_gene: TRBJ1-5; d_gene: -; len: 14; CDR3aa: CASSLRGYNQPQHF; CDR3nt: TGTGCCAGCAGTTTGAGGGGGTACAATCAGCCCCAGCATTTT
abundance: -; v_gene: TRBV11-2; j_gene: TRBJ2-7; d_gene: -; len: 14; CDR3aa: CASSLDRAAYEQYF; CDR3nt: TGTGCCAGCAGCTTAGATAGAGCAGCCTACGAGCAGTACTTC
abundance: -; v_gene: TRBV19; j_gene: TRBJ2-3; d_gene: TRBD2; len: 17; CDR3aa: CASIGRTSGGHTDTQYF; CDR3nt: TGTGCCAGTATTGGGAGGACTAGCGGGGGACACACAGATACGCAGTATTTT
abundance: -; v_gene: TRBV6-6; j_gene: TRBJ2-7; d_gene: TRBD2; len: 15; CDR3aa: CASIPTGTSSYEQYF; CDR3nt: TGTGCCAGCATTCCAACCGGGACTAGCTCCTACGAGCAGTACTTC
abundance: -; v_gene: TRBV5-4; j_gene: TRBJ2-3; d_gene: -; len: 14; CDR3aa: CASSFFKTRDTQYF; CDR3nt: TGTGCCAGCAGCTTTTTCAAGACCAGAGATACGCAGTATTTT